Shown below are 6 T cell receptor beta chains from a single sample sequenced in a study of cytomegalovirus exposure and HLA in healthy donors. It was with 60 Vbeta and 13 Jbeta primers that the PCR ran. Assay: immunoSEQ multiplex PCR; the TCRdb copy retains only in-frame clones and omits some. This table has more than 100,000 clones, 75% to 80% appearing once. Sequenced material: PBMCs. These receptors were taken from a male donor in good health and CMV-seronegative.

V is TRBV5-4 and J is TRBJ2-2; 9 nucleotides match TRBD1. The germline V gene has CDR1 SGHNT and CDR2 YYREEE (reference sequence). The CDR3 runs to 16 residues. V shed 4 bases, J shed 1 base, and the junction held 5 bases outside the gene matches. This CDR3 is CASSLGTGKNTGELFF. CDR3 sequence (DNA): TGTGCCAGCAGCCTGGGGACAGGGAAGAACACCGGGGAGCTGTTTTTT. Looking up the rest from reference TRBV5-4 and TRBJ2-2 gives the full variable domain: ETGVTQSPTHLIKTRGQQVTLRCSSQSGHNTVSWYQQALGQGPQFIFQYYREEENGRGNFPPRFSGLQFPNYSSELNVNALELDDSALYLCASSLGTGKNTGELFFGEGSRLTVL.

The chain uses TRBV11-3 and TRBJ1-1, with a tentative D call TRBD1 (5 bases). Germline V lookup: CDR1 SGHNT, CDR2 YENEEA. This CDR3 is built from 15 residues. Deletions cut 4 bases from V and 5 bases from J, with 17 bases between. This CDR3 reads CASSSHQGAGTEAFF. In DNA form, the CDR3 reads TGTGCCAGCAGCTCCCACCAGGGAGCGGGAACTGAAGCTTTCTTT.

This clone has a handful of counts. The chain has TRBV7-6 and TRBJ2-1, with 9 bases that match TRBD2. Germline values: CDR1 SGHVS, CDR2 FNYEAQ. The CDR3 runs to 18 residues. The V segment lost 5 bases and the J segment 1 base; nucleotides outside the gene matches: 12. Written as DNA, the CDR3 is TGTGCCAGCAGCCCTCCTAGTACTGCGGGGGGGTCCTACAATGAGCAGTTCTTC. This translates into CASSPPSTAGGSYNEQFF.

CDR3 bases: TGTGCCAGCAGCTTGACCGGGACAGGGTATCAGCCCCAGCATTTT. Amino acid sequence: CASSLTGTGYQPQHF. The chain uses TRBV7-2 and TRBJ1-5; 9 nucleotides line up with TRBD1. Per the germline V gene, CDR1 is SGHTA and CDR2 is FQGNSA. This CDR3 is built from 15 residues. V lost 3 bases, J lost 5 bases, and 5 bases stayed unmatched. The full variable domain, in which reference TRBV7-2 and TRBJ1-5 provide the parts outside the CDR3, is GAGVSQSPSNKVTEKGKDVELRCDPISGHTALYWYRQSLGQGLEFLIYFQGNSAPDKSGLPSDRFSAERTGGSVSTLTIQRTQQEDSAVYLCASSLTGTGYQPQHFGDGTRLSIL.

This clone was picked up a small number of times. V and J are TRBV5-1 and TRBJ1-1, with a tentative D call TRBD1 (6 bases). Trimming shortened V by 1 base and J by 1 base, and 14 bases separated the two germline ends. CDR3 length: 16 amino acids. Germline CDR1 SGHRS, CDR2 YFSETQ. Here the CDR3 reads CASSLMPGQTNTEAFF. CDR3 nucleotide sequence: TGCGCCAGCAGCTTGATGCCCGGACAGACGAACACTGAAGCTTTCTTT.

The V gene is TRBV25-1, the J gene TRBJ1-2; D is ambiguous. Per germline, CDR1 MGHDK and CDR2 SYGVNS. V was trimmed by 6 bases and J by 0 bases, leaving 5 bases between them. This CDR3 region has 12 residues. CDR3 residues: CASSLPNYGYTF. CDR3 bases: TGTGCCAGCAGCCTACCTAACTATGGCTACACCTTC.